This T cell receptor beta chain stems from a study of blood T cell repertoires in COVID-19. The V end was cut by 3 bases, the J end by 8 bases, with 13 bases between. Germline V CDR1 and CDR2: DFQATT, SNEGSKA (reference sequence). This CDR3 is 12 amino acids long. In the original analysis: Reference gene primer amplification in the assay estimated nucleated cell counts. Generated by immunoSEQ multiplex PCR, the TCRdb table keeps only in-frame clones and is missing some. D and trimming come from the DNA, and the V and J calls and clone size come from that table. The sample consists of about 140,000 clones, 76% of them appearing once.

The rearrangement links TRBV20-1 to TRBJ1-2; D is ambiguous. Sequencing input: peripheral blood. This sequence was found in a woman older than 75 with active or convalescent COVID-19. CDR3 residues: CSASSGERGYTF. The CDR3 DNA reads TGCAGTGCTAGTTCGGGAGAGCGCGGCTACACCTTC.